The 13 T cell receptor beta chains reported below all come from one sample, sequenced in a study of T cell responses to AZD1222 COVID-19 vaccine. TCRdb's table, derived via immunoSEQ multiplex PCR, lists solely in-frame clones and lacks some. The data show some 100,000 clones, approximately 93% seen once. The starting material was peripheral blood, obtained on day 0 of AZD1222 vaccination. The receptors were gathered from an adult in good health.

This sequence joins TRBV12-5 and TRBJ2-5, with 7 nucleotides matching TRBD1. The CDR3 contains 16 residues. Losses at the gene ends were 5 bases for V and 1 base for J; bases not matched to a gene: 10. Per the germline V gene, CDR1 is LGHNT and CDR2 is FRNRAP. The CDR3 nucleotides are TGTGCTAGTGGTCCTTATACAGGGGTCCTCCAAGAGACCCAGTACTTC. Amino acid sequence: CASGPYTGVLQETQYF.

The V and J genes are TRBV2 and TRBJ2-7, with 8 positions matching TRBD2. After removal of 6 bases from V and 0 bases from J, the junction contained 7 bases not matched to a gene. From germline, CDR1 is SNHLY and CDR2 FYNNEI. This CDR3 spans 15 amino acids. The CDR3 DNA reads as TGTGCCAGCAGCTCGGGGGGGCTCAGCTCCTACGAGCAGTACTTC. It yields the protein CASSSGGLSSYEQYF.

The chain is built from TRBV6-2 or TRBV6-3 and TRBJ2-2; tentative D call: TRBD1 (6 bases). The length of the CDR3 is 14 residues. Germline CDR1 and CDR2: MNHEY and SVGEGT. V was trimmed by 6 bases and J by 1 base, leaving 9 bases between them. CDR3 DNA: TGTGCCAGCAGCCTGACAGGGAACACCGGGGAGCTGTTTTTT. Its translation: CASSLTGNTGELFF.

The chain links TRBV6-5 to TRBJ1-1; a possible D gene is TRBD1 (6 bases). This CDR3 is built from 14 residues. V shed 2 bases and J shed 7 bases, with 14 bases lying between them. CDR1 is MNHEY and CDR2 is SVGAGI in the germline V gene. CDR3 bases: TGTGCCAGCAGTTACAATCAGGGGACAATTGAAGCTTTCTTT. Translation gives CASSYNQGTIEAFF.

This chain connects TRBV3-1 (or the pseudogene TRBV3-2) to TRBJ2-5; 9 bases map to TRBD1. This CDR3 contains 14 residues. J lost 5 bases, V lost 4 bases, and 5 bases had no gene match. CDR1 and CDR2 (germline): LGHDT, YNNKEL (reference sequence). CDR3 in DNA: TGTGCCAGCAGCCTAGGGACAGGGAGGGAGACCCAGTACTTC. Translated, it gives CASSLGTGRETQYF.

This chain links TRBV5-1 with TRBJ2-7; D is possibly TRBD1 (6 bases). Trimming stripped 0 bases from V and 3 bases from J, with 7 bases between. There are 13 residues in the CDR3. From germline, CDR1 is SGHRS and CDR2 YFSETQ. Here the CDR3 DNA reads TGCGCCAGCAGCTTGGAGGGGGACTACGAGCAGTACTTC. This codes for CASSLEGDYEQYF. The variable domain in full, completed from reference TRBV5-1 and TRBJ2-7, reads KAGVTQTPRYLIKTRGQQVTLSCSPISGHRSVSWYQQTPGQGLQFLFEYFSETQRNKGNFPGRFSGRQFSNSRSEMNVSTLELGDSALYLCASSLEGDYEQYFGPGTRLTVT.

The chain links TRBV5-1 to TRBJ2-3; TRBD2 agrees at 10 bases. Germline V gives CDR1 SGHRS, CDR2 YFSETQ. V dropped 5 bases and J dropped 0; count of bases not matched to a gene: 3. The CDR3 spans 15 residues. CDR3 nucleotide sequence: TGCGCCAGCAGTCTAGCGGGGGCCAGCACAGATACGCAGTATTTT. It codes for CASSLAGASTDTQYF.

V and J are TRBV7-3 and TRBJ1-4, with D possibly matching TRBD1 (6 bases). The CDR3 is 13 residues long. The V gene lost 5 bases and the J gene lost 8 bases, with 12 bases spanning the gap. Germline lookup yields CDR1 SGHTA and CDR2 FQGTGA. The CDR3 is CASSRDNGEKLFF. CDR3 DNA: TGTGCCAGCAGCCGGGACAACGGCGAAAAACTGTTTTTT.

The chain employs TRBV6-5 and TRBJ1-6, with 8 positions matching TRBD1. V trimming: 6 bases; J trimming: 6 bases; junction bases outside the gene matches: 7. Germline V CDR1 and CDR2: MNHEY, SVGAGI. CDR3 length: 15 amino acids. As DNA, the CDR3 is TGTGCCAGCAGGCCTCGGACAGGGCGTAATTCACCCCTCCACTTT. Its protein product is CASRPRTGRNSPLHF.

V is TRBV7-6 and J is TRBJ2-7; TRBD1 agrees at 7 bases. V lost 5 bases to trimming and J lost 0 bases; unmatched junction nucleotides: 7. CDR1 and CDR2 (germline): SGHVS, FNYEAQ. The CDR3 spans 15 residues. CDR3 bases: TGTGCCAGCAGCGTAGGACAGGAGGCCTCCTACGAGCAGTACTTC. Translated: CASSVGQEASYEQYF.

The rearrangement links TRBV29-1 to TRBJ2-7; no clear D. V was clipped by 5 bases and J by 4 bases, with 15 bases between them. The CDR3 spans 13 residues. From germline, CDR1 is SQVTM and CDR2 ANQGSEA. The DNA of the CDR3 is TGCAGCGTTACCGGTCAGGCTATTTACGAGCAGTACTTC. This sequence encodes CSVTGQAIYEQYF.

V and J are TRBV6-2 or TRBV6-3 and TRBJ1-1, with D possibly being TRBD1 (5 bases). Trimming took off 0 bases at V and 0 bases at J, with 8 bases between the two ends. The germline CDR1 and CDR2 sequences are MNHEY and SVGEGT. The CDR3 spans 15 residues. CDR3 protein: CASSYSGRVNTEAFF. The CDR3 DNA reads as TGTGCCAGCAGTTACTCGGGACGGGTGAACACTGAAGCTTTCTTT.

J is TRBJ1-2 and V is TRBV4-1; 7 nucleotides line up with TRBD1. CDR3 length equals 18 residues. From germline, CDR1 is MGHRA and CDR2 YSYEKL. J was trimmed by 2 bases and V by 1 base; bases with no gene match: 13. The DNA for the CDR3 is TGCGCCAGCAGCCAAGTAGAAGGGGCAGGGGGGGCGAACTATGGCTACACCTTC. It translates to CASSQVEGAGGANYGYTF.